This TCR beta chain was identified during a study of vaccination and CD4 T cells after COVID-19. The study sequenced cultured CD4+ T cell DNA using the Oncomine TCR Beta short-read assay. TCRdb re-called the PCR reads with MiXCR, one entry per CDR3 protein. This sample yields around 20,000 distinct CDR3 sequences, of which about 32% are seen a single time; about 16% belongs to the top ten. Germline lookup yields CDR1 MDHEN and CDR2 SYDVKM. The CDR3 is made up of 14 amino acids. With 2 bases removed from V and 3 bases from J, the gap between germline ends came to 11 bases. As concerns this clonotype: Its cognate antigen is unknown.

Regarding treatment: roughly ten-day PBMC culture with coronavirus spike peptide pools or control peptides (ViraFEST assay). This chain links TRBV28 with TRBJ2-7; weak D call: TRBD2 (6 bases). This TCR derives from a human donor with COVID-19. Sequencing was done on a sample of cultured CD4+ T cells from blood. This CDR3 reads CASSLPDGGYEQYF. CDR3 bases: TGTGCCAGCAGTTTACCGGACGGGGGCTACGAGCAGTACTTC.